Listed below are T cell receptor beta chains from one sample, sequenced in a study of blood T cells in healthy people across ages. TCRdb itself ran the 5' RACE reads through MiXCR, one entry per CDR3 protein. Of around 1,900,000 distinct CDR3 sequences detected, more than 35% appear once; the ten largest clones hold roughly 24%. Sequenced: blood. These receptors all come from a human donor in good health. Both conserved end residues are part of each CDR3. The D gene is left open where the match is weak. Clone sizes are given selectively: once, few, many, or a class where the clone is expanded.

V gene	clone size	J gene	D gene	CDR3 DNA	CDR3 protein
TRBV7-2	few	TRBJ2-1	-	TGTGCCAGCATCCTGAGGAGGATTGAGTTCAATGAGCAGTTCTTC	CASILRRIEFNEQFF
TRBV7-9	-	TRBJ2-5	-	TGTGCCAGCAGCTTTATAAGGCAGCCCCAAGAGACCCAGTACTTC	CASSFIRQPQETQYF
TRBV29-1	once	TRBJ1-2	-	TGCAGCGCTACTGGGAGCGATGATGCTAACTATGACTACACCTTC	CSATGSDDANYDYTF
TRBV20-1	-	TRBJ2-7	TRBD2	TGCAGTGCTAGAGTTGGGCTAGCGGGAGGCGAGCAGTACTTC	CSARVGLAGGEQYF
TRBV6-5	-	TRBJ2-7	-	TGTGCCAGCAGTTACCTGGACGGAAGAAGGATCGACGAGCAGTACTTC	CASSYLDGRRIDEQYF
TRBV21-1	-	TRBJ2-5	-	TGTGCCAGCAGCAAAGAAACAGAAGAGACCCTGTACTTC	CASSKETEETLYF
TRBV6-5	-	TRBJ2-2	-	TGTGCCAGCAGTTACGCTAGCACCGGGGAGCTGTTTTTT	CASSYASTGELFF
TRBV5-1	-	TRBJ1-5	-	TGCGCCAGCAGCCCTGTCGCAGGGGATAATAGCAATCAGCCCCAGCATTTT	CASSPVAGDNSNQPQHF
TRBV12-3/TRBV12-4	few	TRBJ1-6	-	TGTGCCAGCAGTTCGCGTTATAATCCACCCCTCCACTTT	CASSSRYNPPLHF
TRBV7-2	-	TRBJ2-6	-	TGTGCCAGCAGCTTAGTTTCCGGGGTTGGGGCCAACGTCCTGACTTTC	CASSLVSGVGANVLTF
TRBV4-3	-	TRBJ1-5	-	TGCGCCAGCAGCCAAGAGGCAGCTGTGGGAGAGACCCAGCATTTT	CASSQEAAVGETQHF
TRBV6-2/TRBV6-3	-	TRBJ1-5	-	TGTGCCAGCAGTACTAGACAGCCGGGTCAGCCCCAGCATTTT	CASSTRQPGQPQHF
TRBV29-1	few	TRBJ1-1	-	TGCAGCGTTGACTACACTGAAGCTTTCTTT	CSVDYTEAFF
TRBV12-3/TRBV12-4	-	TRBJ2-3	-	TGTGCCAGCAGTTTCGGTTTAAGCGCAGATACGCAGTATTTT	CASSFGLSADTQYF
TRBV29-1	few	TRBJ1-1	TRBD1	TGCAGCGTTCGGGGACAGCTGAACACTGAAGCTTTCTTT	CSVRGQLNTEAFF
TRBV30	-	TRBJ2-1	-	TGTGCCTGGAGTACAGTCAATGAGCAGTTCTTC	CAWSTVNEQFF
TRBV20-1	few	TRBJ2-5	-	TGCAGTGCTGGGGGTAGAGAGACCCAGTACTTC	CSAGGRETQYF
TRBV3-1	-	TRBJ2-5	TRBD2	TGTGCCAGCAGCCCTGATGCTAGCGGGGGAGAGACCCAGTACTTC	CASSPDASGGETQYF
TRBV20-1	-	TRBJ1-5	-	TGCAGTGCCCTGGGTAGTAGCAATCAGCCCCAGCATTTT	CSALGSSNQPQHF
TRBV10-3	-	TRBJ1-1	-	TGTGCCATCAGGGGGGGGACACCGATCATGAACACTGAAGCTTTCTTT	CAIRGGTPIMNTEAFF
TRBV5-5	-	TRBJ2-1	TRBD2	TGTGCCAGCAGCTTGGTAGTTTCTAGCGGGGGGTATCACTACTCCTACAATGAGCAGTTCTTC	CASSLVVSSGGYHYSYNEQFF
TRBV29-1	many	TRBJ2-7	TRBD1	TGCAGCGTTGAGCCGGACAGGGTGGGCCACGAGCAGTACTTC	CSVEPDRVGHEQYF
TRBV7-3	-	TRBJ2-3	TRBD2	TGTGCCAGCAGCTTAGTGGGACTAGGTGATACGCAGTATTTT	CASSLVGLGDTQYF
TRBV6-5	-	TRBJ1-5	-	TGTGCCAGCAGTTACGGGGACTCAGATCAGCCCCAGCATTTT	CASSYGDSDQPQHF
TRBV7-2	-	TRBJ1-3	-	TGTGCCAGCAGCTGGGTGGTTTATGGGGGCGCTTCTGGAAACACCATATATTTT	CASSWVVYGGASGNTIYF
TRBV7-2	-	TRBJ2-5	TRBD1	TGTGCCAGCAGCTTATACGGCCCGACAGGGTGGGTAGAAGAGACCCAGTACTTC	CASSLYGPTGWVEETQYF
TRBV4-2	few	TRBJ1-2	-	TGTGCCAGCAGCCAAGAAACGGGAGGCTACACCTTC	CASSQETGGYTF
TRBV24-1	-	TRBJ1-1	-	TGTGCCACCAGTCACGACAGATCCCAGGAGAACACTGAAGCTTTCTTT	CATSHDRSQENTEAFF
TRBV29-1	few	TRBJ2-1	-	TGCAGCGTAGCCTTCAGGGTTTATGGTGAGCAGTTCTTC	CSVAFRVYGEQFF
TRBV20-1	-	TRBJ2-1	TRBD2	TGCAGTGCTAGCCGGCGGGGGGGCATTATTCCCTACAATGAGCAGTTCTTC	CSASRRGGIIPYNEQFF
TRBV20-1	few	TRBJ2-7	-	TGCAGTGCTAGAGATCGGGAACGGTTCTCCTACGAGCAGTACTTC	CSARDRERFSYEQYF
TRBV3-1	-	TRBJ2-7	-	TGTGCCAGCAGTCAAGGTTGGACTACCAACTACGAGCAGTACTTC	CASSQGWTTNYEQYF
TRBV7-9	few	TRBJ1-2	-	TGTGCCAGCAGCTTAATAGAGGGTGGCTACACCTTC	CASSLIEGGYTF
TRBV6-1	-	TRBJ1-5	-	TGTGCCAGCAGTCGCGGCAGCTACTCGGCACGCAATCAGCCCCAGCATTTT	CASSRGSYSARNQPQHF
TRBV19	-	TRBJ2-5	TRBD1	TGTGCCAGTACCCCGGGACAGGGGCTTGGAGAGACCCAGTACTTC	CASTPGQGLGETQYF
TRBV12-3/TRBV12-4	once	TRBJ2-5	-	TGTGCCAGCAGTTTGTCCTGGGGGGTCAATGAGCAGTACTTC	CASSLSWGVNEQYF
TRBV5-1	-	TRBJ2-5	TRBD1	TGCGCCAGCAGCCCCCGCGGGACAGGACAAGAGACCCAGTACTTC	CASSPRGTGQETQYF
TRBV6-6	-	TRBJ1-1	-	TGTGCCAGCAGCAAAACGGCAGCTAAGAACACTGAAGCTTTCTTT	CASSKTAAKNTEAFF
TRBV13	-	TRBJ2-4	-	TGTGCCAGCAGCTTTGAAGTGGAGGCAAACATTCAGTACTTC	CASSFEVEANIQYF
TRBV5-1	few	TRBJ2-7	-	TGCGCCAGCAGCTTATCCCCTGGCAGGGCCTACGAGCAGTACTTC	CASSLSPGRAYEQYF
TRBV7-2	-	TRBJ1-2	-	TGTGCCAGCAGCTCAACACCCGGTGGGAACTATGGCTACACCTTC	CASSSTPGGNYGYTF
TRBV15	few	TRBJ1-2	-	TGTGCCACCAGCAGAGATAGATCACAGGGCAACTATGGCTACACCTTC	CATSRDRSQGNYGYTF
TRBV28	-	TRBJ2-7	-	TGTGCCAACAGTTTATTCCTCAACGAGCAGTACTTC	CANSLFLNEQYF
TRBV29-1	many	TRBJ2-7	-	TGCAGCGTAGAATCCGGGAACTACGAGCAGTACTTC	CSVESGNYEQYF
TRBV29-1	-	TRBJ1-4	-	TGCAGCGTTGACTCCGGGACCGCGGATGAAAAACTGTTTTTT	CSVDSGTADEKLFF
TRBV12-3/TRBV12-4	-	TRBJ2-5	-	TGTGCCAGCAATAGACAGCGCCAAGAGACCCAGTACTTC	CASNRQRQETQYF
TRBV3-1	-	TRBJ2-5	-	TGTGCCAGCAGCCGGATTTCAATCGGATCGCAAGAGGCCCAGTACTTC	CASSRISIGSQEAQYF
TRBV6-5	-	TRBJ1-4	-	TGTGCCAGCAGTTCCCGGCCCCCTGAAAAACTGTTTTTT	CASSSRPPEKLFF
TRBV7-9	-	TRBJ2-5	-	TGTGCCAGCAGCCCCGGGCTCAGGAGTTCACAAGAGACCCAGTACTTC	CASSPGLRSSQETQYF
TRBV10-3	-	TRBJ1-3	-	TGTGCCATCACCCAGGGAAGTGGAAACACCATATATTTT	CAITQGSGNTIYF
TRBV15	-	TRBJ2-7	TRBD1	TGTGCCACCTGCAGATACAGGGGGTCGTCCTACGAGCAGTACTTC	CATCRYRGSSYEQYF
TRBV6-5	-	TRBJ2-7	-	TGTGCCAGCAGCGAACAGGGTGGAGGCAGCTACGAGCAGTACTTC	CASSEQGGGSYEQYF
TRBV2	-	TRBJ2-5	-	TGTGCCAGTCTACAGGGCCGGCAAGAGACCCAGTACTTC	CASLQGRQETQYF